These 25 T cell receptor beta chains were sequenced from one sample in a study of shared clonotypes between healthy human individuals. The protocol was immunoSEQ multiplex PCR, while the TCRdb copy is restricted to in-frame clones and leaves out a portion. The sample has 1.4 million or so clones; about 98.5% are singletons. Specimen: naive CD4+ T cells sorted from blood. Subset given: CD45RA+ positively selected. The receptors shown here come from a man aged 25 to 45 in good health.

J is TRBJ2-7 and V is TRBV4-1, with 8 bases fitting TRBD2. The CDR3 runs 18 residues. J gave up 4 bases and V 0 bases, and 14 bases lay outside the gene matches. The germline gives CDR1 MGHRA, CDR2 YSYEKL. CDR3 coding DNA: TGCGCCAGCAGCCAAGAACTACCTAGTAGCGGGGCCTGGTACGAGCAGTACTTC. This gives the protein CASSQELPSSGAWYEQYF.

The chain carries TRBV5-1 and TRBJ2-3; TRBD2 might be the D (5 bases). Germline CDR1 SGHRS, CDR2 YFSETQ. Trimming removed 6 bases at V and 0 bases at J, with 11 bases between. The CDR3 has 14 amino acids. The CDR3: CASMERTSTDTQYF. CDR3 bases: TGCGCCAGCATGGAGAGGACTAGCACAGATACGCAGTATTTT. The complete variable domain, with remaining parts taken from reference TRBV5-1 and TRBJ2-3, reads KAGVTQTPRYLIKTRGQQVTLSCSPISGHRSVSWYQQTPGQGLQFLFEYFSETQRNKGNFPGRFSGRQFSNSRSEMNVSTLELGDSALYLCASMERTSTDTQYFGPGTRLTVL.

The chain employs TRBV5-1 and TRBJ2-7; 8 bases map to TRBD1. The germline V gene encodes CDR1 SGHRS and CDR2 YFSETQ. The CDR3 totals 16 residues. J lost 0 bases, V lost 0 bases, and 5 bases had no gene match. CDR3 coding DNA: TGCGCCAGCAGCTTGGCCGACAGGGGCGCCTCCTACGAGCAGTACTTC. Its protein is CASSLADRGASYEQYF.

This chain links TRBV14 with TRBJ2-7; the match to TRBD2 covers 8 bases. The V segment lost 5 bases and the J segment 3 bases; nucleotides outside the gene matches: 6. The CDR3 covers 14 residues. The germline CDR1 and CDR2 sequences are SGHDN and FVKESK. CDR3 coding DNA: TGTGCCAGCAGCGTGGGACTAGTAAGCTACGAGCAGTACTTC. It yields the protein CASSVGLVSYEQYF.

The V call is TRBV11-2, the J call TRBJ2-1; TRBD2 matches at 8 bases. There are 16 residues in the CDR3. The ends lost 1 base at V and 6 bases at J; junction bases unmatched: 8. Germline V gene lookup returns CDR1 SGHAT and CDR2 FQNNGV. The CDR3 DNA reads as TGTGCCAGCAGCTTAGTCCCAGCGGGAGCTGTCAATGAGCAGTTCTTC. Translation gives CASSLVPAGAVNEQFF.

The rearrangement joins TRBV4-2 to TRBJ2-1, with TRBD1 matching over 7 bases. The CDR3 has 16 amino acids. After removal of 4 bases from V and 5 bases from J, the junction contained 11 bases not matched to a gene. Germline assignment: CDR1 LGHNA and CDR2 YNFKEQ. The CDR3 DNA sequence: TGTGCCAGCAGCCGGGTGCCGGACAGGTCTAACAATGAGCAGTTCTTC. Translation: CASSRVPDRSNNEQFF.

This clone was found once. The junction does not match germline at one end; this may be a read error. The rearrangement joins TRBV2 to TRBJ2-5; possibly TRBD1 for D (6 bases). The CDR3 is 16 amino acids. Germline-derived CDR1 and CDR2 are SNHLY and FYNNEI. CDR3 coding DNA: TGTGCCAGCAGCGAAGATCTTTACAGGGTTGGGGAGACCCAGTACTTC. This translates into CASSEDLYRVGETQYF.

The chain employs TRBV4-3 and TRBJ2-3; D is possibly TRBD2 (5 bases). The CDR3 covers 14 residues. The V and J ends lost 3 bases and 6 bases respectively, with 13 bases between them. Germline CDR1 is LGHNA and CDR2 is YSLEER. The CDR3 nucleotides read TGCGCCAGCAGCCAGCCGGAGGCCGGGGATACGCAGTATTTT. This encodes CASSQPEAGDTQYF.

The genes are TRBV18 and TRBJ2-1; TRBD1 is a possible D gene (6 bases). Germline loops: CDR1 KGHSH, CDR2 LQKENI. The CDR3 is 17 residues long. The V and J ends lost 3 bases and 2 bases respectively, with 17 bases between them. CDR3 sequence (DNA): TGTGCCAGCTCACCGGGGACACACTCTCAGCCCTACAATGAGCAGTTCTTC. This codes for CASSPGTHSQPYNEQFF.

The genes are TRBV7-2 and TRBJ2-2; D is unclear. The germline V gene has CDR1 SGHTA and CDR2 FQGNSA. The CDR3 has 16 residues. Between the trimmed V and J ends, which lost 1 base and 2 bases, there was a span of 11 bases. The CDR3 DNA is TGTGCCAGCAGCTTAGTTCGGCACCTAAACACCGGGGAGCTGTTTTTT. Its translation: CASSLVRHLNTGELFF.

The V and J genes are TRBV7-2 and TRBJ2-7; maybe TRBD2 (6 bases). CDR1 is SGHTA, CDR2 FQGNSA, per germline. V lost 8 bases, J lost 2 bases, and 13 bases lay in between. The CDR3 covers 13 residues. CDR3 amino acids: CASGRRETYEQYF. Written as DNA, the CDR3 is TGTGCCAGCGGGCGGAGGGAAACCTACGAGCAGTACTTC.

The chain joins TRBV5-4 to TRBJ2-5; maybe TRBD2 (6 bases). The CDR3 extends over 15 amino acids. V lost 4 bases to trimming and J lost 5 bases, with 18 bases between them. CDR1 and CDR2 (germline): SGHNT, YYREEE (reference sequence). Here the CDR3 DNA reads TGTGCCAGCAGCGCGAGCGGAGGGGTAGGGGAGACCCAGTACTTC. Protein sequence: CASSASGGVGETQYF.

This clone was counted once. The chain combines TRBV6-5 with TRBJ2-2; D unresolved. This CDR3 has 14 amino acids. Trimming shortened V by 3 bases and J by 9 bases, and 14 bases separated the two germline ends. Per the germline V gene, CDR1 is MNHEY and CDR2 is SVGAGI. The chain's CDR3 is CASSYDTLPRELFF. CDR3 nucleotide sequence: TGTGCCAGCAGTTATGATACCCTACCGAGGGAGCTGTTTTTT.

CDR3 in DNA: TGTGCCAGTAGTATAGATACTGGGACAGGGGCGACACATCAGCCCCAGCATTTT. Translation gives CASSIDTGTGATHQPQHF. V usage is TRBV19 and J usage is TRBJ1-5; 10 nucleotides match TRBD1. There are 18 residues in the CDR3. The ends lost 0 bases at V and 5 bases at J; junction bases unmatched: 10. Germline CDR1 is LNHDA and CDR2 is SQIVND (reference sequence).

V usage is TRBV5-6 and J usage is TRBJ1-5; 9 bases map to TRBD1. Trimming cost V 4 bases and J 1 base; bases outside gene matches: 6. This CDR3 has 16 amino acids. Germline lookup yields CDR1 SGHDT and CDR2 YYEEEE. The CDR3 spells CASSMDRGDSNQPQHF. CDR3 in DNA: TGTGCCAGCAGCATGGACAGGGGCGACAGCAATCAGCCCCAGCATTTT.

The chain employs TRBV19 and TRBJ2-2; D not resolved. Germline CDR1 LNHDA, CDR2 SQIVND (reference sequence). The CDR3 length is 14 residues. V dropped 9 bases and J dropped 1 base, with 12 bases sitting between them. The CDR3 coding sequence is TGTGCCAGCAAGGACCGACTGAACACCGGGGAGCTGTTTTTT. It yields the protein CASKDRLNTGELFF.

The chain carries TRBV30 and TRBJ2-7; D is unclear. CDR3 length: 12 amino acids. Germline V lookup: CDR1 GTSNPN, CDR2 SVGIG (reference sequence). V dropped 3 bases and J dropped 2 bases, with 8 bases sitting between them. The CDR3 sequence: CAWRGTPYEQYF. The CDR3 DNA reads TGTGCCTGGAGGGGCACCCCCTACGAGCAGTACTTC.

The J gene is TRBJ1-1, the V gene TRBV5-6, with 11 bases aligning to TRBD1. V was pared by 2 bases and J by 6 bases, with 3 bases of the junction left unmatched. This CDR3 region has 14 residues. The germline V gene has CDR1 SGHDT and CDR2 YYEEEE. This CDR3 reads CASSFGQGAAEAFF. DNA of the CDR3: TGTGCCAGCAGCTTTGGACAGGGGGCTGCTGAAGCTTTCTTT. Variable domain in full (rest from reference TRBV5-6 and TRBJ1-1): DAGVTQSPTHLIKTRGQQVTLRCSPKSGHDTVSWYQQALGQGPQFIFQYYEEEERQRGNFPDRFSGHQFPNYSSELNVNALLLGDSALYLCASSFGQGAAEAFFGQGTRLTVV.

V gene TRBV10-3 combines with J gene TRBJ2-1; possible D gene TRBD1, 5 bases. Germline CDR1 ENHRY, CDR2 SYGVKD. The length of the CDR3 is 13 residues. The V end was cut by 7 bases, the J end by 11 bases, with 18 bases between. The CDR3 region is CAITDRNDRQQFF. Here the CDR3 DNA reads TGTGCCATCACCGATAGGAATGACAGACAGCAGTTCTTC.

The chain has TRBV9 and TRBJ2-1; no clear D gene. The V and J ends lost 0 bases and 2 bases respectively, with 9 bases between them. This CDR3 spans 15 amino acids. Germline CDR1 and CDR2: SGDLS and YYNGEE. The CDR3 coding sequence is TGTGCCAGCAGCGTAGGGCAGCAGCCCTACAATGAGCAGTTCTTC. This gives the protein CASSVGQQPYNEQFF.

This chain links TRBV10-3 with TRBJ2-1; TRBD1 agrees at 7 bases. The CDR3 is 14 amino acids. Germline V gene lookup returns CDR1 ENHRY and CDR2 SYGVKD. V dropped 5 bases and J dropped 7; count of bases not matched to a gene: 8. CDR3 bases: TGTGCCATCAGTCCGGGACAGCATAGGAATGAGCAGTTCTTC. Residues: CAISPGQHRNEQFF.

Comment on this clone: The sample carries other DNA sequences with the same CDR3. V and J are TRBV5-1 and TRBJ2-2; no reliable D call. Germline loops: CDR1 SGHRS, CDR2 YFSETQ. V was pared by 1 base and J by 2 bases, with 9 bases between. The CDR3 spans 15 residues. The CDR3 region is CASSLSIANTGELFF. CDR3 nucleotides: TGCGCCAGCAGCTTGTCGATAGCTAACACCGGGGAGCTGTTTTTT.

The V call is TRBV19, the J call TRBJ2-1; 8 bases are a match to TRBD2. The V and J ends lost 5 bases and 6 bases, in that order; junction bases with no gene match: 9. This CDR3 is built from 15 residues. CDR1 is LNHDA and CDR2 is SQIVND in the germline V gene (reference sequence). The CDR3 is CASSPRSGSGNEQFF. Here the CDR3 DNA reads TGTGCCAGTAGTCCGCGGAGCGGGAGTGGCAATGAGCAGTTCTTC. The variable domain in full, with the rest retrieved from reference TRBV19 and TRBJ2-1, is DGGITQSPKYLFRKEGQNVTLSCEQNLNHDAMYWYRQDPGQGLRLIYYSQIVNDFQKGDIAEGYSVSREKKESFPLTVTSAQKNPTAFYLCASSPRSGSGNEQFFGPGTRLTVL.

V and J are TRBV28 and TRBJ2-1; 9 positions match TRBD1. With 4 bases clipped from V and 3 bases from J, the junction kept 7 bases outside the gene matches. CDR3 length: 16 residues. Germline V gene data show CDR1 as MDHEN and CDR2 as SYDVKM. The CDR3 nucleotides are TGTGCCAGCAGTTCGACAGGGGGACGATTCTACAATGAGCAGTTCTTC. This codes for CASSSTGGRFYNEQFF. Variable domain in full (rest from reference TRBV28 and TRBJ2-1): DVKVTQSSRYLVKRTGEKVFLECVQDMDHENMFWYRQDPGLGLRLIYFSYDVKMKEKGDIPEGYSVSREKKERFSLILESASTNQTSMYLCASSSTGGRFYNEQFFGPGTRLTVL.

The chain uses TRBV7-3 and TRBJ2-1, with TRBD2 matching over 7 bases. Germline CDR1 and CDR2: SGHTA and FQGTGA. This CDR3 is 15 amino acids long. V lost 5 bases, J lost 2 bases, and 6 bases stayed unmatched. CDR3 DNA: TGTGCCAGCAGCGTAGGGACTACCGCCTACAATGAGCAGTTCTTC. Translating gives CASSVGTTAYNEQFF.